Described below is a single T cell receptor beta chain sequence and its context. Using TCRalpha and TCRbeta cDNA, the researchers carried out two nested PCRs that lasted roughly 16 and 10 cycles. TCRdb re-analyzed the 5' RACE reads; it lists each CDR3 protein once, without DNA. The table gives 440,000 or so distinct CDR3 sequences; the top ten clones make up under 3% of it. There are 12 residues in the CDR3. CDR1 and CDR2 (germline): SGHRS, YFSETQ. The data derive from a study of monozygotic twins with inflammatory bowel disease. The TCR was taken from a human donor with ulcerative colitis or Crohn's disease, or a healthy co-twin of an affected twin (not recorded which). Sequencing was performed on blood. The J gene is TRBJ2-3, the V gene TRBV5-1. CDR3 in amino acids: CASSQETDTQYF. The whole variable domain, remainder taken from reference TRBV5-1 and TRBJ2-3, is KAGVTQTPRYLIKTRGQQVTLSCSPISGHRSVSWYQQTPGQGLQFLFEYFSETQRNKGNFPGRFSGRQFSNSRSEMNVSTLELGDSALYLCASSQETDTQYFGPGTRLTVL.